Below, 22 T cell receptor beta chains from the same sample are listed, as sequenced in a study of a mutant IDH1 vaccine in newly diagnosed glioma. No cognate antigen is known for these TCRs. Produced via immunoSEQ multiplex PCR; TCRdb's table is partial and in-frame only. This table holds about 58,000 clones, 81% found once. Regarding time point: week 35, safety follow-up. Every vaccine dose comprised 300 ug of mutant IDH1 20-mer peptide plus topical imiquimod. The sequenced sample was PBMCs, obtained from a glioma patient whose treatment included an IDH1 peptide vaccine. The source of these receptors is a man aged 35 to 55 with glioma.

DNA of the CDR3: TGTGCCAGCAGCCAAGGGGTGGGACAGGGGAATGAAAAACTGTTTTTT. This translates into CASSQGVGQGNEKLFF. The chain joins TRBV4-2 to TRBJ1-4, with 10 bases fitting TRBD1. Losses at the gene ends were 1 base for V and 5 bases for J; bases not matched to a gene: 4. Per germline, CDR1 LGHNA and CDR2 YNFKEQ. The CDR3 loop spans 16 amino acids.

The chain has TRBV5-1 and TRBJ2-1; D is unclear. V lost 4 bases and J lost 3, with 17 bases in between. Germline values: CDR1 SGHRS, CDR2 YFSETQ. This CDR3 is 16 amino acids long. The CDR3 loop is CASSPAETGRYNEQFF. CDR3 DNA sequence: TGCGCCAGCAGCCCGGCGGAAACGGGCCGCTACAATGAGCAGTTCTTC.

V usage is TRBV2 and J usage is TRBJ2-3; 8 bases align to TRBD2. Germline V gives CDR1 SNHLY, CDR2 FYNNEI. This CDR3 comprises 15 residues. Trimming took 4 bases from V and 2 from J; bases not matched to a gene: 5. The CDR3 nucleotides read TGTGCCAGCAGTGTAGGTAGCGGGGACACAGATACGCAGTATTTT. This translates into CASSVGSGDTDTQYF.

This rearrangement joins TRBV11-2 to TRBJ2-7; the match to TRBD1 covers 7 bases. The CDR3 loop spans 14 amino acids. The V gene end was trimmed by 5 bases and the J gene end by 0 bases; junction bases not matched to a gene: 4. Germline CDR1 reads SGHAT; CDR2 reads FQNNGV. The DNA for the CDR3 is TGTGCCAGCAGCGGGGACAGTAGCTCCTACGAGCAGTACTTC. This gives the protein CASSGDSSSYEQYF. Using reference TRBV11-2 and TRBJ2-7 for the parts outside the CDR3, the full variable domain is EAGVAQSPRYKIIEKRQSVAFWCNPISGHATLYWYQQILGQGPKLLIQFQNNGVVDDSQLPKDRFSAERLKGVDSTLKIQPAKLEDSAVYLCASSGDSSSYEQYFGPGTRLTVT.

V and J are TRBV9 and TRBJ2-3; D is perhaps TRBD1 or TRBD2 (5 bases each). Trimming took off 4 bases at V and 4 bases at J, with 16 bases between the two ends. The CDR3 has 15 amino acids. Germline loops: CDR1 SGDLS, CDR2 YYNGEE. As DNA, the CDR3 is TGTGCCAGCAGCTCAGGGTGGGGGTTCGCAGATACGCAGTATTTT. Translation: CASSSGWGFADTQYF. Drawing the rest from reference TRBV9 and TRBJ2-3, the complete variable domain is DSGVTQTPKHLITATGQRVTLRCSPRSGDLSVYWYQQSLDQGLQFLIQYYNGEERAKGNILERFSAQQFPDLHSELNLSSLELGDSALYFCASSSGWGFADTQYFGPGTRLTVL.

Written as DNA, the CDR3 is TGTGCCAGCAGTGACACCGCTTCAGGGCCCCAGTTCTTC. As protein: CASSDTASGPQFF. The rearrangement joins TRBV6-1 to TRBJ2-1; the D gene is possibly TRBD1 (5 bases). CDR3 length: 13 residues. CDR1 is MNHNS and CDR2 is SASEGT in the germline V gene. Trimming cost V 3 bases and J 13 bases, with 16 bases left between them.

CDR3 nucleotide sequence: TGTGCCAGTACAGCCTATTCCTACGAGCAGTACTTC. It specifies CASTAYSYEQYF. The chain couples TRBV6-1 to TRBJ2-7, with D uncertain. V lost 9 bases and J lost 1, with 10 bases in between. The CDR3 consists of 12 residues. Germline assignment: CDR1 MNHNS and CDR2 SASEGT.

This clone appeared a few times. The junction departs from germline at one end; a sequencing error may be responsible. The chain uses TRBV2 and TRBJ1-5; no firm D call. The CDR3 is made up of 15 amino acids. Germline values: CDR1 SNHLY, CDR2 FYNNEI. CDR3 in amino acids: CASSEGIGSGQPQHF. The CDR3 nucleotides are TGTGCCAGCAGCGAAGGGATAGGGTCGGGGCAGCCCCAGCATTTT.

A few counts support this clone. The chain recombines TRBV19 with TRBJ1-5; 7 nucleotides match TRBD1. Germline V gene sequence: CDR1 LNHDA, CDR2 SQIVND (reference sequence). The V segment lost 3 bases and the J segment 2 bases; nucleotides outside the gene matches: 10. CDR3 length: 17 residues. The CDR3 nucleotides read TGTGCCAGTAGTATGGGAAGGTCAGGGGGTGGCAATCAGCCCCAGCATTTT. This translates into CASSMGRSGGGNQPQHF. The whole variable domain, filled in from reference TRBV19 and TRBJ1-5, reads DGGITQSPKYLFRKEGQNVTLSCEQNLNHDAMYWYRQDPGQGLRLIYYSQIVNDFQKGDIAEGYSVSREKKESFPLTVTSAQKNPTAFYLCASSMGRSGGGNQPQHFGDGTRLSIL.

This clone was seen a few times. This rearrangement joins TRBV28 to TRBJ2-2; 13 nucleotides agree with TRBD2. CDR3 length: 16 amino acids. Trimming removed 2 bases from V and 6 bases from J; junction bases left unmatched: 3. The germline V gene has CDR1 MDHEN and CDR2 SYDVKM. The chain's CDR3 is CASSLPGLAGAGELFF. For the CDR3, the DNA is TGTGCCAGCAGTTTACCCGGACTAGCGGGAGCCGGGGAGCTGTTTTTT.

This chain joins TRBV2 and TRBJ1-1; D unclear. The V end lost 4 bases, the J end lost 3 bases, and 12 bases lay between the germline ends. The germline CDR1 and CDR2 sequences are SNHLY and FYNNEI. The length of the CDR3 is 14 residues. The CDR3 region is CASSGPQTDTEAFF. The CDR3, as DNA: TGTGCCAGCAGTGGACCTCAGACGGACACTGAAGCTTTCTTT.

This clone was observed a few times. J is TRBJ1-2 and V is TRBV6-6; a weak D match, TRBD1 (5 bases). Germline CDR1 and CDR2: MNHNY and SVGAGI (reference sequence). This CDR3 is built from 13 residues. V lost 0 bases and J 10 bases, leaving 12 bases between the germline ends. The CDR3 reads CASSYSGGRLYTF. The DNA of the CDR3 is TGTGCCAGCAGTTACTCGGGGGGACGGCTCTACACCTTC.

The CDR3 spells CASSLRPNSYEQYF. The CDR3 nucleotides are TGTGCCAGCAGCTTACGGCCGAACTCGTACGAGCAGTACTTC. The chain combines TRBV7-2 with TRBJ2-7; D is ambiguous. Germline loops: CDR1 SGHTA, CDR2 FQGNSA. This CDR3 is built from 14 residues. V lost 2 bases and J 4 bases, leaving 12 bases between the germline ends.

The rearrangement joins TRBV7-9 to TRBJ1-4; D gene ambiguous. Trimming left V 5 bases short and J 0 bases short, with 22 bases between. Germline V lookup: CDR1 SEHNR, CDR2 FQNEAQ (reference sequence). This CDR3 comprises 19 residues. The CDR3 protein is CASSPPRRTDVATNEKLFF. CDR3 coding DNA: TGTGCCAGCAGCCCTCCCCGACGGACGGACGTTGCAACTAATGAAAAACTGTTTTTT. The full variable domain, rest sourced from reference TRBV7-9 and TRBJ1-4, is DTGVSQNPRHKITKRGQNVTFRCDPISEHNRLYWYRQTLGQGPEFLTYFQNEAQLEKSRLLSDRFSAERPKGSFSTLEIQRTEQGDSAMYLCASSPPRRTDVATNEKLFFGSGTQLSVL.

This clone has only a few counts. One end of the junction varies from germline; a read error may be responsible. This chain uses TRBV2 with TRBJ2-5, with unresolved D. Germline CDR1 is SNHLY and CDR2 is FYNNEI. The CDR3 consists of 11 residues. This CDR3 reads CASREDAPQYF. The CDR3 DNA reads as TGTGCCAGCAGGGAAGACGCACCCCAGTACTTC.

The sample holds a few counts of this clone. Other DNA sequences in the same sample also yield this CDR3. The chain couples TRBV6-5 to TRBJ2-5; 11 bases match TRBD2. This CDR3 comprises 15 residues. V dropped 5 bases and J dropped 1; count of bases not matched to a gene: 3. CDR1 and CDR2 from the germline V gene are MNHEY and SVGAGI. The CDR3 sequence: CASSPTSGTQETQYF. The CDR3 coding sequence is TGTGCCAGCAGTCCGACTAGCGGGACCCAAGAGACCCAGTACTTC.

The chain joins TRBV6-4 to TRBJ2-3; D gene ambiguous. CDR1 and CDR2 from the germline V gene are MRHNA and SNTAGT. The CDR3 sequence is 17 residues long. Trimming cost V 0 bases and J 8 bases, with 21 bases left between them. Written as DNA, the CDR3 is TGTGCCAGCAGTGACTCGAGTCGGAGTGAAGGGTCAAGTACGCAGTATTTT. It encodes CASSDSSRSEGSSTQYF.

V usage is TRBV18 and J usage is TRBJ2-2, with TRBD1 as a possible D gene (5 bases). The CDR3 is made up of 15 amino acids. The V gene lost 3 bases and the J gene lost 5 bases, with 13 bases spanning the gap. Germline CDR1 KGHSH, CDR2 LQKENI. The CDR3 loop is CASSPQGTPTGELFF. CDR3 nucleotides: TGTGCCAGCTCACCCCAGGGTACTCCAACCGGGGAGCTGTTTTTT.

The rearrangement links TRBV19 to TRBJ1-5; 8 nucleotides agree with TRBD1. The CDR3 contains 15 residues. Germline lookup yields CDR1 LNHDA and CDR2 SQIVND (reference sequence). V lost 3 bases, J lost 5 bases, and 6 bases stayed unmatched. The CDR3 region has the DNA TGTGCCAGTAGTATTGGCGTCAGGGGGCATCAGCCCCAGCATTTT. Translated, it gives CASSIGVRGHQPQHF.

The CDR3 nucleotides are TGCGCCAGCAGCCAAGGGCTGGCTAATGAAAAACTGTTTTTT. The encoded protein is CASSQGLANEKLFF. The chain combines TRBV4-3 with TRBJ1-4; D ambiguous. Trimming removed 1 base from V and 3 bases from J, with 6 bases in between. The CDR3 is made up of 14 amino acids. Looked up from germline, CDR1 is LGHNA and CDR2 is YSLEER.

The rearrangement links TRBV4-2 to TRBJ2-5; D is undetermined. Germline-derived CDR1 and CDR2 are LGHNA and YNFKEQ. The V end was cut by 0 bases, the J end by 1 base, with 9 bases between. This CDR3 spans 15 amino acids. CDR3 in DNA: TGTGCCAGCAGCCAAGAAATGGCTCTCCAAGAGACCCAGTACTTC. It yields the protein CASSQEMALQETQYF.

The chain recombines TRBV6-5 with TRBJ2-1, with unresolved D. With 3 bases removed from V and 4 bases from J, the gap between germline ends came to 10 bases. The CDR3 is 14 amino acids. Per germline, CDR1 MNHEY and CDR2 SVGAGI. The CDR3 loop reads CASSYRERYNEQFF. The CDR3 nucleotides read TGTGCCAGCAGTTATCGTGAACGTTACAATGAGCAGTTCTTC.